This T cell receptor beta chain appears in the sequencing data of a study of blood T cell repertoires in COVID-19. Study summary: The United States, Italy and Spain supplied acute and convalescent COVID-19 samples.

V lost 1 base to trimming and J lost 3 bases, with 13 bases between them. CDR3 size: 15 residues. Per the germline V gene, CDR1 is PRHDT and CDR2 is FYEKMQ (reference sequence). As originally analysed: Amplification of reference gene primers provided the estimated nucleated cell counts. The repertoire was sequenced with immunoSEQ multiplex PCR; TCRdb's copy has only in-frame clones and lacks some. Clonal size and the V and J genes are those of that table, whereas D and trimming came from the DNA. Seen here are 170,000 or so clones, around 82% observed once, and the top ten hold approximately 14%. This TCR came from a young man with active or convalescent COVID-19. Sample: peripheral blood. The genes are TRBV13 and TRBJ2-7; tentative D call: TRBD2 (5 bases). CDR3 nucleotide sequence: TGTGCCAGCAGCTTAGCTAGCCGTTCCGTCTACGAGCAGTACTTC. This encodes CASSLASRSVYEQYF.